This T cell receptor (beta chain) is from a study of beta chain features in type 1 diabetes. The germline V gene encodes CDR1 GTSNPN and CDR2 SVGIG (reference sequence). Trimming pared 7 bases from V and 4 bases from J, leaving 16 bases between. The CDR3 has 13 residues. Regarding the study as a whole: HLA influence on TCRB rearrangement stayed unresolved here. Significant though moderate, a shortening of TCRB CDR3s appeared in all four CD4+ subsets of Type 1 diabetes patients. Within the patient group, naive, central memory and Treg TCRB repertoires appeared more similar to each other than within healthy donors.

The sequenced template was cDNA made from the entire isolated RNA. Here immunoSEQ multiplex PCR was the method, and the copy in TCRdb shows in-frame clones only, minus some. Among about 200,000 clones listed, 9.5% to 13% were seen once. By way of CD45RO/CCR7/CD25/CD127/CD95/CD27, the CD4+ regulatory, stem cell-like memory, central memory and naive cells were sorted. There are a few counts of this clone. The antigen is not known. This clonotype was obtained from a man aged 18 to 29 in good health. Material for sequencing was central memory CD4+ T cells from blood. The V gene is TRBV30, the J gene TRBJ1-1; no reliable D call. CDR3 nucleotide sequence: TGTGCCTCGACCGGGAGACGGGGCACTGAAGCTTTCTTT. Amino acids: CASTGRRGTEAFF.